This T cell receptor beta chain was identified during a study of blood T cell repertoires in COVID-19. Whole-study context: Donors in the United States, Italy and Spain gave samples during acute or convalescent COVID-19.

TCRdb keeps only in-frame clones here, not all; method: immunoSEQ multiplex PCR. Here the sample spans 200,000 to 250,000 clones, about 81% being singletons. This CDR3 has 13 amino acids. Germline V gene sequence: CDR1 MNHEY, CDR2 SVGAGI. The V gene end was trimmed by 6 bases and the J gene end by 6 bases; junction bases not matched to a gene: 5. A few counts support this clone. The chain combines TRBV6-5 with TRBJ1-2, with 9 bases lining up with TRBD1. What was sequenced was peripheral blood. This TCR was sampled from a woman aged 70-85 years with COVID-19, enrolled during active disease. CDR3 DNA: TGTGCCAGCAGAAAGGGACAGGGAGATGGCTACACCTTC. Residues: CASRKGQGDGYTF.